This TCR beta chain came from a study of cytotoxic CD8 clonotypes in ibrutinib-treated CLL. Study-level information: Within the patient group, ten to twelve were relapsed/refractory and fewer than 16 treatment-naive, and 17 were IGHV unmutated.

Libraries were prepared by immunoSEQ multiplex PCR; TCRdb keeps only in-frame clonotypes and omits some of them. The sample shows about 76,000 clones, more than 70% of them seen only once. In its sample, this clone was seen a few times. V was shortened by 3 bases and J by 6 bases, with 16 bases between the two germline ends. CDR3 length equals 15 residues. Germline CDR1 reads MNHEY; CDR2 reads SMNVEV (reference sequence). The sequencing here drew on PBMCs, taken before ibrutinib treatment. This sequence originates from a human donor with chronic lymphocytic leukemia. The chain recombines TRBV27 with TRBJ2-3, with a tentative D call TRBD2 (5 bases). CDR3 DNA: TGTGCCAGCAGTTTTCGGGGATTTCTGTCGGATACGCAGTATTTT. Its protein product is CASSFRGFLSDTQYF.